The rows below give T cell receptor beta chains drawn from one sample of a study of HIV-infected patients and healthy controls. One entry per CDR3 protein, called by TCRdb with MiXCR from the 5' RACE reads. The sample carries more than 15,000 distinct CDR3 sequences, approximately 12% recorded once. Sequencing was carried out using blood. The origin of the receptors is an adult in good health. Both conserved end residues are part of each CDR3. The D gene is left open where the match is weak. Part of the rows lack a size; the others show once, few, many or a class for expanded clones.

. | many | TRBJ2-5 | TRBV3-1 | CASSQYGKAEQETQYF | TGTGCCAGCAGCCAGTACGGAAAAGCGGAACAAGAGACCCAGTACTTC
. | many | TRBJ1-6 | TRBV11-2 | CASSLDRYREWSYNSPLHF | TGTGCCAGCAGCTTAGATCGATACAGGGAGTGGTCCTATAATTCACCCCTCCACTTT
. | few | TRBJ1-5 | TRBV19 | CASSIGRQAYNQPQHF | TGTGCCAGTAGTATTGGGAGACAGGCGTACAATCAGCCCCAGCATTTT
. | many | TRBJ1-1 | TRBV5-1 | CASSSRPPGGEAFF | TGCGCCAGCAGCTCGAGACCCCCGGGAGGTGAAGCTTTCTTT
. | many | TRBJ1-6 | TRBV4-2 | CASSQDSGRSPSPLHF | TGTGCCAGCAGCCAAGACTCAGGCCGATCCCCTTCACCCCTCCACTTT
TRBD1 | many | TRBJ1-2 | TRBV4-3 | CASSQYDRVPNYGYTF | TGCGCCAGCAGCCAATACGACAGGGTTCCCAACTATGGCTACACCTTC
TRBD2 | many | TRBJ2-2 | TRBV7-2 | CASSIQPTSGVPGELFF | TGTGCCAGCAGCATTCAACCCACTAGCGGGGTTCCCGGGGAGCTGTTTTTT
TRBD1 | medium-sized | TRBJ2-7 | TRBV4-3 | CASSQTSGTGGYEQYF | TGCGCCAGCAGCCAAACCAGCGGGACAGGGGGCTACGAGCAGTACTTC
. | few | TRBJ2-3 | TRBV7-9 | CASSLIGLGDTQYF | TGTGCCAGCAGCCTAATAGGGCTGGGAGATACGCAGTATTTT
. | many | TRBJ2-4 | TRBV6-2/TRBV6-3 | CASTKPRARGAKNIQYF | TGTGCCAGCACGAAGCCCCGGGCCAGGGGAGCCAAAAACATTCAGTACTTC
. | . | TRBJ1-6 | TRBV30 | CAWRHFLRDSPLHF | TGTGCCTGGAGGCACTTTCTTCGGGATTCACCCCTCCACTTT
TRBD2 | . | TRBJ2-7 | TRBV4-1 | CASSQTLTSSSSYEQYF | TGCGCCAGCAGCCAAACCTTGACTAGCTCTAGCTCCTACGAGCAGTACTTC
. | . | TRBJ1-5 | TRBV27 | CASSFEGRWNQPQHF | TGTGCCAGCAGTTTCGAAGGGAGGTGGAATCAGCCCCAGCATTTT
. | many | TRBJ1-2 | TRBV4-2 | CASSQDYKWKGYHGYTF | TGTGCCAGCAGCCAAGATTATAAGTGGAAGGGGTACCATGGCTACACCTTC
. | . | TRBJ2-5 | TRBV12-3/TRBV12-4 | CASSLSETQYF | TGTGCCAGCAGTTTGTCAGAGACCCAGTACTTC
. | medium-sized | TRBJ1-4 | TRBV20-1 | CSAPPGGRVSNEKLFF | TGCAGTGCCCCTCCCGGGGGGCGCGTATCTAATGAAAAACTGTTTTTT
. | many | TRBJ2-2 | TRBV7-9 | CASSFGDTGELFF | TGTGCCAGCAGCTTCGGGGACACCGGGGAGCTGTTTTTT
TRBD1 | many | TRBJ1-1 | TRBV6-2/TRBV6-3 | CASSSHTGTGGASTEAFF | TGTGCCAGCAGTTCACATACGGGGACAGGGGGCGCGAGCACTGAAGCTTTCTTT
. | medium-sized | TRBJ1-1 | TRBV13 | CASSLEVNTEAFF | TGTGCCAGCAGCTTAGAGGTGAACACTGAAGCTTTCTTT
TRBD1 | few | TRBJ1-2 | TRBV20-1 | CSAARDRVGGYTF | TGCAGTGCTGCCCGGGACAGGGTAGGAGGCTACACCTTC
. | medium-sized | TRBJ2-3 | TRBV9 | CASSVGPGAGGDTQYF | TGTGCCAGCAGCGTAGGTCCGGGGGCAGGTGGCGATACGCAGTATTTT
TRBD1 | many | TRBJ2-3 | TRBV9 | CASSRGQGTDTQYF | TGTGCCAGCAGCCGAGGACAGGGCACAGATACGCAGTATTTT
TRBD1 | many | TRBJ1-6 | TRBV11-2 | CASSPRQGGSPLHF | TGTGCCAGCAGCCCCCGACAGGGCGGTTCACCCCTCCACTTT
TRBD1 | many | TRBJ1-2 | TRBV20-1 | CSASAGTANYGYTF | TGCAGTGCATCCGCCGGGACAGCTAACTATGGCTACACCTTC
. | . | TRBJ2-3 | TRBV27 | CASSLRRPRGTDTQYF | TGTGCCAGCAGTCTGAGACGGCCACGGGGCACAGATACGCAGTATTTT
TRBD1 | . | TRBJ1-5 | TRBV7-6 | CASSLLARGAQPQHF | TGTGCCAGCAGCTTACTGGCCAGGGGGGCTCAGCCCCAGCATTTT